This TCR beta chain was obtained from a study of T cells in Graves' hyperthyroidism and ophthalmopathy. As for the study in general: Sampling of peripheral blood happened at initial diagnosis, prior to any treatment. Study-wide results and limits: The model foresaw ophthalmopathy a median around seven months prior to onset. In blood, most of the thyroid clonotypes expanded above 0.001 were also present.

Exclusion followed for patients with uncontrolled infection, other autoimmune disease, pregnancy or lactation. Only a few counts were recorded for this clonotype. Its specificity is unknown. The germline V gene encodes CDR1 LNHDA and CDR2 SQIVND (reference sequence). Trimming pared 7 bases from V and 9 bases from J, leaving 16 bases between. The CDR3 runs to 14 residues. The CDR3 regions of TCR beta were amplified from RNA transcripts. A set of HTBI primers served as the primers for a first-round RT-PCR of the TCR CDR3. TCRdb processed the multiplex PCR reads anew with MiXCR; each CDR3 protein has one entry. The top ten clones hold roughly 15% of a sample with 500,000 or so distinct CDR3 sequences, roughly a sixth of them seen once.

The sample comprised blood. This chain connects TRBV19 to TRBJ1-6; D may be TRBD1 (6 bases). This clonotype was sampled from a woman under 30 with Graves' ophthalmopathy. CDR3 region: CASTLTGGSSPLHF. CDR3 sequence (DNA): TGTGCCAGTACCCTGACAGGCGGCAGTTCACCCCTCCACTTT.